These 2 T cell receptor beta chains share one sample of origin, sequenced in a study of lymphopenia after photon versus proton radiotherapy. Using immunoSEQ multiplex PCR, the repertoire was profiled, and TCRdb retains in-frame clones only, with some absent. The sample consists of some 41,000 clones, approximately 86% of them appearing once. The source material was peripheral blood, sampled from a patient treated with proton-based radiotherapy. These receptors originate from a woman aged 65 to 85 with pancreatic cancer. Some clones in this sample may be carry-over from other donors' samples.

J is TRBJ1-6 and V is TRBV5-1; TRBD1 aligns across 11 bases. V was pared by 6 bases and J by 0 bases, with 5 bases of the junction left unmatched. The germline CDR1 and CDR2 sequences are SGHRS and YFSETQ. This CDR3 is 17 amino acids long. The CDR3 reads CASKSGQGASYNSPLHF. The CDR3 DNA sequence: TGCGCCAGCAAAAGCGGACAGGGGGCCTCCTATAATTCACCCCTCCACTTT.

CDR3 nucleotides: TGTGCCAGCTCAGCCAACACAGGGACCGGGGCCAACGTCCTGACTTTC. Translating gives CASSANTGTGANVLTF. The gene calls are TRBV18 and TRBJ2-6; D perhaps matches TRBD1 (6 bases). The CDR3 runs 16 residues. Germline V gives CDR1 KGHSH, CDR2 LQKENI. V was cut by 5 bases and J by 4 bases, with 15 bases left in between.